A selection of T cell receptor beta chains follows, all from one sample in a study of blood T cell repertoires in COVID-19. Here immunoSEQ multiplex PCR was the method, and the copy in TCRdb shows in-frame clones only, minus some. The sample lists roughly 280,000 clones; approximately 82% were seen once. Sample: peripheral blood. These receptors were collected from a man aged 55 to 70 who had recovered from COVID-19. Both conserved end residues are part of each CDR3. The order of the fields is D gene, clone size, J gene, V gene, CDR3 protein, CDR3 DNA. A D gene is named only where the DNA matches it firmly. Part of the rows lack a size; the others show once, few, many or a class for expanded clones.

TRBD2 | . | TRBJ2-3 | TRBV7-8 | CASTRGRIPGDTQYF | TGTGCCAGTACTCGCGGGAGGATCCCGGGGGATACGCAGTATTTT
. | . | TRBJ2-2 | TRBV5-5 | CASGQPEGGELFF | TGTGCCAGCGGGCAGCCTGAAGGCGGGGAGCTGTTTTTT
. | . | TRBJ2-5 | TRBV7-6 | CASSLARETQYF | TGTGCCAGCAGCTTAGCGCGGGAGACCCAGTACTTC
TRBD2 | once | TRBJ2-7 | TRBV5-1 | CASSGGTTLDEQYF | TGCGCCAGCAGCGGCGGGACTACCCTCGACGAGCAGTACTTC
TRBD1 | . | TRBJ1-5 | TRBV4-2 | CASSQGSQGEGEPQHF | TGTGCCAGCAGCCAAGGTAGTCAGGGGGAAGGGGAGCCCCAGCATTTT
TRBD1 | . | TRBJ1-5 | TRBV6-2/TRBV6-3 | CASSEPTGGKHF | TGTGCCAGCAGCGAACCGACAGGGGGGAAGCATTTT
TRBD1 | . | TRBJ1-2 | TRBV7-2 | CASSPGGTGGRDGYTF | TGTGCCAGCAGCCCTGGGGGGACAGGGGGCCGTGATGGCTACACCTTC
. | . | TRBJ2-7 | TRBV11-1 | CASSANGFSYEQYF | TGTGCCAGCAGCGCCAACGGTTTCTCCTACGAGCAGTACTTC
TRBD1 | . | TRBJ2-1 | TRBV5-1 | CASSLSGTGFDEQFF | TGCGCCAGCAGCTTGTCCGGGACAGGGTTCGATGAGCAGTTCTTC
TRBD2 | . | TRBJ2-7 | TRBV2 | CASSETGTSGSEQYF | TGTGCCAGCAGTGAAACCGGGACTAGCGGAAGCGAGCAGTACTTC
. | . | TRBJ2-3 | TRBV27 | CASGGQPHSTDTQYF | TGTGCCAGCGGGGGCCAACCACACAGCACAGATACGCAGTATTTT
. | few | TRBJ2-2 | TRBV3-1/TRBV3-2 | CASSLQGTGELFF | TGTGCCAGCAGCCTACAGGGCACCGGGGAGCTGTTTTTT
. | . | TRBJ1-5 | TRBV2 | CASSLSKLSNQPQHF | TGTGCCAGCAGTCTTTCGAAACTTAGCAATCAGCCCCAGCATTTT
TRBD2 | . | TRBJ2-5 | TRBV27 | CASSRGLVEETQYF | TGTGCCAGCAGTCGGGGACTAGTGGAAGAGACCCAGTACTTC
TRBD2 | . | TRBJ2-2 | TRBV7-2 | CASSLLVGGAAGTGELFF | TGTGCCAGCAGCTTATTGGTCGGGGGGGCTGCGGGCACCGGGGAGCTGTTTTTT
TRBD2 | . | TRBJ2-7 | TRBV5-4 | CASSPGLADYEQYF | TGTGCCAGCAGCCCCGGACTAGCAGACTACGAGCAGTACTTC
TRBD1 | . | TRBJ1-1 | TRBV18 | CASSPRQGTEAFF | TGTGCCAGCTCACCCAGACAGGGCACTGAAGCTTTCTTT
TRBD1 | once | TRBJ2-5 | TRBV2 | CASIRQGAQQETQYF | TGTGCCAGCATAAGACAGGGGGCTCAGCAAGAGACCCAGTACTTC
TRBD2 | . | TRBJ2-1 | TRBV19 | CASSPRGLAGGTYNEQFF | TGTGCCAGTAGCCCGAGGGGACTAGCGGGAGGTACCTACAATGAGCAGTTCTTC
TRBD2 | . | TRBJ2-7 | TRBV5-1 | CASRGGLAGGEQYF | TGCGCCAGCAGGGGTGGACTAGCGGGAGGCGAGCAGTACTTC
TRBD1 | . | TRBJ1-1 | TRBV18 | CASSPQRTGDEAFF | TGTGCCAGCTCACCACAAAGGACAGGCGATGAAGCTTTCTTT
TRBD2 | . | TRBJ2-5 | TRBV2 | CASGKAGERETQYF | TGTGCCAGCGGGAAAGCGGGGGAACGAGAGACCCAGTACTTC
. | . | TRBJ2-2 | TRBV11-2 | CASRYYRAGELFF | TGTGCCAGCAGATACTATAGAGCCGGGGAGCTGTTTTTT
TRBD1 | . | TRBJ1-2 | TRBV27 | CASSLKGGGSYGYTF | TGTGCCAGCAGTTTAAAAGGGGGCGGCAGCTATGGCTACACCTTC
. | . | TRBJ2-1 | TRBV7-9 | CASSSLRGAADNEQFF | TGTGCCAGCAGCTCCCTTCGGGGAGCGGCTGACAATGAGCAGTTCTTC
. | once | TRBJ2-7 | TRBV7-2 | CASKTPTYEQYF | TGTGCCAGCAAGACACCTACCTACGAGCAGTACTTC
. | . | TRBJ2-5 | TRBV9 | CASSVEGRLAAYPQETQYF | TGTGCCAGCAGCGTAGAGGGCCGGTTAGCGGCCTACCCCCAAGAGACCCAGTACTTC
. | . | TRBJ1-1 | TRBV3-1/TRBV3-2 | CASSSRQGRAFF | TGTGCCAGCAGCTCGCGCCAGGGCCGAGCTTTCTTT
TRBD1 | . | TRBJ1-2 | TRBV28 | CASSFSPGGAGGYTF | TGTGCCAGCAGTTTTTCGCCAGGGGGCGCCGGGGGCTACACCTTC